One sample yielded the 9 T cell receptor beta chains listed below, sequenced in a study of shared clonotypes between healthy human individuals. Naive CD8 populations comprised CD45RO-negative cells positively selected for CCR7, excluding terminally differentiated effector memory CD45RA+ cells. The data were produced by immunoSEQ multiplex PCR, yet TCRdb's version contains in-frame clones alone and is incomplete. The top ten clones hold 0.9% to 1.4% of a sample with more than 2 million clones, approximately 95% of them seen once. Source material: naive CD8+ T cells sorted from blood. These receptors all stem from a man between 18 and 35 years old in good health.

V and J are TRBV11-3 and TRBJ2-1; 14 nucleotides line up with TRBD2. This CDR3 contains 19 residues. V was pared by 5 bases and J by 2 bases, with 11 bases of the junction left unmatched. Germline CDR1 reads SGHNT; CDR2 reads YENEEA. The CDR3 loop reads CASSPGLAGGSPPYNEQFF. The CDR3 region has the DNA TGTGCCAGCAGCCCTGGACTAGCGGGAGGTTCCCCGCCCTACAATGAGCAGTTCTTC.

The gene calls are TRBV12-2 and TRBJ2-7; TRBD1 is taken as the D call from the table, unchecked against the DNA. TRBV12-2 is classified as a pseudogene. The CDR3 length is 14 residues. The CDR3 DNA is TGTGCAAGTCACCGACCGGGACATAAGTACGAGCAGTACTTC. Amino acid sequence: CASHRPGHKYEQYF.

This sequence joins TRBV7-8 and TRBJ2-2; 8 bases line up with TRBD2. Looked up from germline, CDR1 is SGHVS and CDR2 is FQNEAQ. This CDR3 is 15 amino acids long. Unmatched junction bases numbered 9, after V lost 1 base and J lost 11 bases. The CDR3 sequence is CASSLETSERPELFF. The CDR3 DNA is TGTGCCAGCAGCTTAGAGACTAGCGAACGACCCGAGCTGTTTTTT.

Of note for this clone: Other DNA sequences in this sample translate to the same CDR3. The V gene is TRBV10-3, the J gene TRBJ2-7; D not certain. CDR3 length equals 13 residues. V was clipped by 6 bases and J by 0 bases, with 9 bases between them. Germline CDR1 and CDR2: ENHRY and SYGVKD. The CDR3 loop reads CAISPDTSYEQYF. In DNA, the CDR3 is TGTGCCATCAGCCCTGACACCTCCTACGAGCAGTACTTC.

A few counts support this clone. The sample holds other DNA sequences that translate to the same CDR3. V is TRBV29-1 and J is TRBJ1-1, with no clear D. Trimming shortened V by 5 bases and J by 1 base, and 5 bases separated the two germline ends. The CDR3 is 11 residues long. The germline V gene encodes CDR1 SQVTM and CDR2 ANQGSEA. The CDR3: CSVWGNTEAFF. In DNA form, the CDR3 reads TGCAGCGTTTGGGGGAACACTGAAGCTTTCTTT.

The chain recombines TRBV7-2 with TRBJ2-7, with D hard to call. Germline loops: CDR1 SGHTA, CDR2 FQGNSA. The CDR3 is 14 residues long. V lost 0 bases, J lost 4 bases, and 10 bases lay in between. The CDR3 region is CASSLAVFSYEQYF. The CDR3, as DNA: TGTGCCAGCAGCTTAGCTGTTTTCTCATACGAGCAGTACTTC.

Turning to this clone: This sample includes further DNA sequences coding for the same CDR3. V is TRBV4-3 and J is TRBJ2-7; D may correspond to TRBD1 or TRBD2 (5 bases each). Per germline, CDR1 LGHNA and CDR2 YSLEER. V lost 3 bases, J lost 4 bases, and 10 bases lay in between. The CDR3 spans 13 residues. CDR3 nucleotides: TGCGCCAGCAGCCAGGGACCCACGTACGAGCAGTACTTC. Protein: CASSQGPTYEQYF.

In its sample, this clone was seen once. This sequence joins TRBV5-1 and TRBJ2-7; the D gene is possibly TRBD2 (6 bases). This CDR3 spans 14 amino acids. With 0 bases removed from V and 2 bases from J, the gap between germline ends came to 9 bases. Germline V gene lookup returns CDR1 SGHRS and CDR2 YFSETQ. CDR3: CASSLVGRTYEQYF. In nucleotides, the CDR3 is TGCGCCAGCAGCTTGGTAGGGAGGACCTACGAGCAGTACTTC.

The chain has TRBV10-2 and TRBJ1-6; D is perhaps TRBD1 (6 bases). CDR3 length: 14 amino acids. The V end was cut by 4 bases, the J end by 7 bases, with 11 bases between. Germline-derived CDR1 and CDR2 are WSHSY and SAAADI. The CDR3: CASSAWGANSPLHF. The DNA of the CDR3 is TGCGCCAGCAGTGCATGGGGGGCAAATTCACCCCTCCACTTT.